This T cell receptor beta chain was profiled in a study of technical replicates of blood from a handful of donors. Using immunoSEQ multiplex PCR, the repertoire was profiled, and TCRdb retains in-frame clones only, with some absent. The sample lists 70,000 to 95,000 clones, 85% to 95% seen once, with 0.2% to 0.25% in the top ten. The CDR3 has 15 amino acids. V lost 6 bases and J 3 bases, leaving 18 bases between the germline ends. Looked up from germline, CDR1 is MDHEN and CDR2 is SYDVKM. This TCR was recovered from a human donor in good health. The source material was T cells isolated from PBMCs. The chain is built from TRBV28 and TRBJ2-7; D possibly corresponds to TRBD2 (6 bases). The CDR3 coding sequence is TGTGCCAGCAGCACAACACCTTCTAGCGTCTACGAGCAGTACTTC. It translates to CASSTTPSSVYEQYF.